This is a list of T cell receptor beta chains from one sample in a study of blood T cell repertoires in COVID-19. The protocol was immunoSEQ multiplex PCR, while the TCRdb copy is restricted to in-frame clones and leaves out a portion. The sample holds around 200,000 clones, around nine tenths seen once. The material sequenced was peripheral blood. These receptors were taken from a man between 18 and 29 years old with active or convalescent COVID-19. CDR3s include the opening cysteine and the closing phenylalanine or tryptophan. Each record gives: V gene, J gene, clone size, D gene, CDR3 DNA, CDR3 protein. The D gene is left open where the match is weak. Where a row states a size, it is once, few, many or the class of an expanded clone; other rows omit it.

V: TRBV9; J: TRBJ1-5; size: .; D: TRBD1; DNA: TGTGCCAGCAGCCCAACAGGGGGCGATCAGCCCCAGCATTTT; CDR3: CASSPTGGDQPQHF
V: TRBV30; J: TRBJ1-2; size: .; D: TRBD1; DNA: TGTGCCTGGAGTGTCCGAGACAGGGCAGATGGCTACACCTTC; CDR3: CAWSVRDRADGYTF
V: TRBV15; J: TRBJ2-6; size: .; D: .; DNA: TGTGCCACCAGCAGAGATGGTAGAGGGCCTGGGGCCAACGTCCTGACTTTC; CDR3: CATSRDGRGPGANVLTF
V: TRBV4-2; J: TRBJ2-2; size: once; D: TRBD2; DNA: TGTGCCAGCAGCCAAGCGCCGGGACTAGCGGGAACCGGGGAGCTGTTTTTT; CDR3: CASSQAPGLAGTGELFF
V: TRBV7-9; J: TRBJ2-3; size: .; D: .; DNA: TGTGCCAGCAGCTTAGAGCTAGATACGCAGTATTTT; CDR3: CASSLELDTQYF
V: TRBV28; J: TRBJ1-3; size: .; D: .; DNA: TGTGCCAGCAGTTTATCGGGGGGGGCGATCCTGAGCATCTCTGGAAACACCATATATTTT; CDR3: CASSLSGGAILSISGNTIYF
V: TRBV19; J: TRBJ1-1; size: .; D: .; DNA: TGTGCCAGTGGGCAGGGTTTCACTGAAGCTTTCTTT; CDR3: CASGQGFTEAFF
V: TRBV24-1; J: TRBJ2-2; size: .; D: .; DNA: TGTGCCACCAGTGACGCAGCCGGGGAGCTGTTTTTT; CDR3: CATSDAAGELFF
V: TRBV2; J: TRBJ2-7; size: .; D: TRBD2; DNA: TGTGCCAGCAGTGAAGAGTCCGGGAGGCCCCCTCTCGAGCAGTACTTC; CDR3: CASSEESGRPPLEQYF
V: TRBV12-5; J: TRBJ1-6; size: .; D: .; DNA: TGTGCTAGCCAAGGACAGAATAATTCACCCCTCCACTTT; CDR3: CASQGQNNSPLHF
V: TRBV3-1/TRBV3-2; J: TRBJ1-6; size: once; D: .; DNA: TGTGCCAGCAGCCAATCCAGGGCGAATTCACCCCTCCACTTT; CDR3: CASSQSRANSPLHF
V: TRBV7-3; J: TRBJ2-2; size: .; D: .; DNA: TGTGCCAGCAGCTCTCGGGGCACCGGGGAGCTGTTTTTT; CDR3: CASSSRGTGELFF
V: TRBV6-2/TRBV6-3; J: TRBJ1-1; size: few; D: .; DNA: TGTGCCAGCAGTCGAGCGACAGGTTTGAACACTGAAGCTTTCTTT; CDR3: CASSRATGLNTEAFF
V: TRBV10-3; J: TRBJ1-6; size: .; D: TRBD1; DNA: TGTGCCATCAGTCAAGGACAGGGATATAATTCACCCCTCCACTTT; CDR3: CAISQGQGYNSPLHF
V: TRBV30; J: TRBJ1-2; size: .; D: .; DNA: TGTGCCTGGAGCTCCGGGACACCACGGGCCTATGGCTACACCTTC; CDR3: CAWSSGTPRAYGYTF
V: TRBV5-5; J: TRBJ1-4; size: .; D: TRBD1; DNA: TGTGCCAGCAGCGAGACAGGGGGCTTGACTAATGAAAAACTGTTTTTT; CDR3: CASSETGGLTNEKLFF
V: TRBV7-2; J: TRBJ2-5; size: .; D: TRBD2; DNA: TGTGCCAGCAGCTTAGATCTAGCGGAAGAGACCCAGTACTTC; CDR3: CASSLDLAEETQYF
V: TRBV10-3; J: TRBJ1-1; size: once; D: TRBD1; DNA: TGTGCCATCAGTGAGTACGGACAGGGGGCTTTCACTGAAGCTTTCTTT; CDR3: CAISEYGQGAFTEAFF
V: TRBV11-1; J: TRBJ2-2; size: .; D: TRBD2; DNA: TGTGCCAGCAGATTCTCTGGGCTAGCGGGTCCCGGGGAGCTGTTTTTT; CDR3: CASRFSGLAGPGELFF
V: TRBV11-2; J: TRBJ1-1; size: few; D: .; DNA: TGTGCCAGCAGCCTAAACGGAGGACGGCCGAACACTGAAGCTTTCTTT; CDR3: CASSLNGGRPNTEAFF
V: TRBV6-4; J: TRBJ1-1; size: .; D: .; DNA: TGTGCCAGCAGTGGACAGCGAACCCTGAACACTGAAGCTTTCTTT; CDR3: CASSGQRTLNTEAFF
V: TRBV10-2; J: TRBJ1-1; size: .; D: .; DNA: TGCGCCAGCAGTGAGACCCTACGAGTAGCTTTCTTT; CDR3: CASSETLRVAFF
V: TRBV15; J: TRBJ1-4; size: .; D: .; DNA: TGTGCCACCAGCAAGAGCTCGGGTTTTGAAAAACTGTTTTTT; CDR3: CATSKSSGFEKLFF
V: TRBV30; J: TRBJ1-2; size: .; D: .; DNA: TGTGCCTGGAGACTTACAGGAACCTATGGCTACACCTTC; CDR3: CAWRLTGTYGYTF
V: TRBV3-1/TRBV3-2; J: TRBJ2-7; size: few; D: TRBD2; DNA: TGTGCCAGCAGCCAATTTGGGACTAGCGGGAGCGGGGAGCAGTACTTC; CDR3: CASSQFGTSGSGEQYF
V: TRBV6-1; J: TRBJ2-7; size: once; D: .; DNA: TGTGCCAGCAGTGAAGGGGGGCGAAACTACGAGCAGTACTTC; CDR3: CASSEGGRNYEQYF
V: TRBV5-1; J: TRBJ1-1; size: .; D: .; DNA: TGCGCCAGCAGCTACGGGGGGAGCACTGAAGCTTTCTTT; CDR3: CASSYGGSTEAFF
V: TRBV29-1; J: TRBJ2-1; size: .; D: TRBD2; DNA: TGCAGCGGTGGCTCCCTAGCGGGGGGAAGCAAGCAGTTCTTC; CDR3: CSGGSLAGGSKQFF
V: TRBV9; J: TRBJ2-1; size: .; D: .; DNA: TGTGCCAGCAGCGTAGGTGGACATTCAGGGGAGGGGAATGAGCAGTTCTTC; CDR3: CASSVGGHSGEGNEQFF
V: TRBV24-1; J: TRBJ2-7; size: .; D: TRBD2; DNA: TGTGCCACCAGTCCTAGCGGATCCTACGAGCAGTACTTC; CDR3: CATSPSGSYEQYF
V: TRBV5-1; J: TRBJ2-1; size: .; D: TRBD1; DNA: TGCGCCAGCAGCCGACAGGGGGCGGGATCAAATGAGCAGTTCTTC; CDR3: CASSRQGAGSNEQFF
V: TRBV7-9; J: TRBJ1-2; size: .; D: .; DNA: TGTGCCAGCAGCCCACCAGGGGAAATTGAGGGCTACACCTTC; CDR3: CASSPPGEIEGYTF
V: TRBV6-2/TRBV6-3; J: TRBJ2-1; size: .; D: TRBD2; DNA: TGTGCCAGCAGTTACTTCAGCGGGGACTACAATGAGCAGTTCTTC; CDR3: CASSYFSGDYNEQFF
V: TRBV3-1/TRBV3-2; J: TRBJ2-7; size: .; D: .; DNA: TGTGCCAGCAGCCAAGACTCTACGAGCCTGTACTTC; CDR3: CASSQDSTSLYF
V: TRBV29-1; J: TRBJ1-1; size: once; D: .; DNA: TGCAGCGTTGGGGTGAACAGTGAAGCTTTCTTT; CDR3: CSVGVNSEAFF
V: TRBV15; J: TRBJ2-7; size: .; D: .; DNA: TGTGCCACCAGCATTAGGACGACGGGAATCTACGAGCAGTACTTC; CDR3: CATSIRTTGIYEQYF
V: TRBV7-3; J: TRBJ1-1; size: .; D: .; DNA: TGTGCCAGCAGCCCCCTGGGGGGGGCTGGTGAAGCTTTCTTT; CDR3: CASSPLGGAGEAFF
V: TRBV9; J: TRBJ2-1; size: .; D: TRBD1; DNA: TGTGCCAGCAGCGTTGACTACCGGGACAGAGGCAATGAGCAGTTCTTC; CDR3: CASSVDYRDRGNEQFF
V: TRBV4-3; J: TRBJ1-2; size: .; D: TRBD1; DNA: TGCGCCAGCAGCCAAGATCCCCCTGGAAGGGGGCTGGCCTACACCTTC; CDR3: CASSQDPPGRGLAYTF
V: TRBV9; J: TRBJ2-1; size: .; D: TRBD1; DNA: TGTGCCAGCAGCAGGACAGGGCTGGATGAGCAGTTCTTC; CDR3: CASSRTGLDEQFF
V: TRBV11-2; J: TRBJ1-5; size: .; D: .; DNA: TGTGCCAGCAGCTGGGACAACAATCAGCCCCAGCATTTT; CDR3: CASSWDNNQPQHF
V: TRBV27; J: TRBJ2-1; size: .; D: .; DNA: TGTGCCAGCAGTTACCCGGGATTCAACAATGAGCAGTTCTTC; CDR3: CASSYPGFNNEQFF
V: TRBV27; J: TRBJ1-1; size: .; D: .; DNA: TGTGCCAGCATACACACGGATGGCGGGAAAGCTTTCTTT; CDR3: CASIHTDGGKAFF
V: TRBV7-3; J: TRBJ2-1; size: .; D: TRBD2; DNA: TGTGCCAGCAGCCCGGGACTAGCGAACAACTACAATGAGCAGTTCTTC; CDR3: CASSPGLANNYNEQFF
V: TRBV19; J: TRBJ1-1; size: .; D: .; DNA: TGTGCCAGTAGTATAGATCGAGTCGGAGGTTTGAACACTGAAGCTTTCTTT; CDR3: CASSIDRVGGLNTEAFF
V: TRBV2; J: TRBJ2-7; size: .; D: .; DNA: TGTGCCAGCGGTCCGGGACAATCAACCTACGAGCAGTACTTC; CDR3: CASGPGQSTYEQYF
V: TRBV12-5; J: TRBJ2-3; size: .; D: .; DNA: TGTGCTAGTGGTTTGGACCTGCGGGCAGATACGCAGTATTTT; CDR3: CASGLDLRADTQYF
V: TRBV10-3; J: TRBJ1-2; size: once; D: .; DNA: TGTGCCATCAGTGAGGGACAGCACTATGGCTACACCTTC; CDR3: CAISEGQHYGYTF
V: TRBV18; J: TRBJ2-4; size: .; D: TRBD1; DNA: TGTGCCAGCTCACCCTCGGACAGGGAGAACATTCAGTACTTC; CDR3: CASSPSDRENIQYF
V: TRBV25-1; J: TRBJ1-4; size: few; D: TRBD1; DNA: TGTGCCAGCACCGGGACAGGGAATGAAAAACTGTTTTTT; CDR3: CASTGTGNEKLFF
V: TRBV10-2; J: TRBJ1-1; size: .; D: .; DNA: TGCGCCAGTACGTTTCGGGGAGGGACTGAAGCTTTCTTT; CDR3: CASTFRGGTEAFF
V: TRBV5-1; J: TRBJ2-7; size: .; D: TRBD2; DNA: TGCGCCAGCAGTTATAGCGGGATGTCCTCCTACGAGCAGTACTTC; CDR3: CASSYSGMSSYEQYF
V: TRBV28; J: TRBJ1-1; size: .; D: TRBD1; DNA: TGTGCCAGCAGTGGAGGGGACAGGGGTAGAGGCACTGAAGCTTTCTTT; CDR3: CASSGGDRGRGTEAFF
V: TRBV6-5; J: TRBJ1-2; size: .; D: .; DNA: TGTGCCAGCAGTTACTCCGACAGTAACTATGGCTACACCTTC; CDR3: CASSYSDSNYGYTF
V: TRBV7-6; J: TRBJ2-2; size: once; D: TRBD2; DNA: TGTGCCAGCAGCGAGACTAGCGGGAGAGTATCGTGGAAGGCCGGGGAGCTGTTTTTT; CDR3: CASSETSGRVSWKAGELFF
V: TRBV6-5; J: TRBJ1-1; size: .; D: TRBD1; DNA: TGTGCCAGCAGTTACATGGGACAGCCGAACACTGAAGCTTTCTTT; CDR3: CASSYMGQPNTEAFF